These 6 T cell receptor beta chains originate from one sample sequenced in a study of T cell changes during pregnancy in multiple sclerosis. The table came from immunoSEQ multiplex PCR; TCRdb's copy has only in-frame clones and leaves some out. The repertoire holds under 40,000 clones, with just under 95% as singletons. The specimen was CD8+ T cells from peripheral blood mononuclear cells, collected in the third trimester of pregnancy. The source is a female donor with multiple sclerosis, enrolled in a pregnancy study.

V and J are TRBV27 and TRBJ1-1; perhaps TRBD1 as D (6 bases). The CDR3 length is 14 residues. The germline CDR1 and CDR2 sequences are MNHEY and SMNVEV (reference sequence). The V gene lost 3 bases and the J gene lost 11 bases, with 19 bases spanning the gap. The CDR3 here is CASSLIPGGAGAFF. The CDR3 coding sequence is TGTGCCAGCAGTTTGATACCCGGGGGGGCGGGGGCTTTCTTT.

The sample holds one count of this clone. The chain links TRBV4-1 to TRBJ2-3, with a possible D match to TRBD1 (5 bases). The CDR3 consists of 16 residues. Germline CDR1 reads MGHRA; CDR2 reads YSYEKL. V was shortened by 6 bases and J by 0 bases, with 16 bases between the two germline ends. CDR3 loop: CASSPGMGTSTDTQYF. The CDR3 coding sequence is TGCGCCAGCAGTCCAGGGATGGGAACAAGCACAGATACGCAGTATTTT.

This rearrangement joins TRBV2 to TRBJ2-2, with 9 bases aligning to TRBD2. V shed 3 bases and J 7 bases; nucleotides not matched to a gene: 3. Germline values: CDR1 SNHLY, CDR2 FYNNEI. The CDR3 loop spans 14 amino acids. DNA of the CDR3: TGTGCCAGCAGTGAGCCTAGCGGGATCGGGGAGCTGTTTTTT. Its protein product is CASSEPSGIGELFF.

V gene TRBV7-6 combines with J gene TRBJ1-4; 8 bases are shared with TRBD1. Germline V gene lookup returns CDR1 SGHVS and CDR2 FNYEAQ. V gave up 4 bases and J gave up 5 bases; unmatched junction bases: 12. The CDR3 is 17 residues long. The DNA of the CDR3 is TGTGCCAGCAGCTCCCCCGTCCTTACAGGGGGAAATGAAAAACTGTTTTTT. Amino acid sequence: CASSSPVLTGGNEKLFF.

This rearrangement joins TRBV11-2 to TRBJ2-3; TRBD2 aligns across 8 bases. V gave up 0 bases and J gave up 5 bases; unmatched junction bases: 7. CDR3 length: 16 residues. Germline CDR1 reads SGHAT; CDR2 reads FQNNGV. The CDR3 sequence is CASSLEVSGGEDTQYF. CDR3 in DNA: TGTGCCAGCAGCTTAGAGGTCAGCGGGGGAGAAGATACGCAGTATTTT. Looking up the rest from reference TRBV11-2 and TRBJ2-3 gives the full variable domain: EAGVAQSPRYKIIEKRQSVAFWCNPISGHATLYWYQQILGQGPKLLIQFQNNGVVDDSQLPKDRFSAERLKGVDSTLKIQPAKLEDSAVYLCASSLEVSGGEDTQYFGPGTRLTVL.

The V gene is TRBV14, the J gene TRBJ2-5, with 7 bases identical to TRBD1. Germline V gene lookup returns CDR1 SGHDN and CDR2 FVKESK. CDR3 length: 14 amino acids. J gave up 2 bases and V 3 bases, and 3 bases lay outside the gene matches. CDR3 protein: CASSHRGQQETQYF. CDR3 nucleotides: TGTGCCAGCAGCCATAGGGGGCAGCAAGAGACCCAGTACTTC. Full variable domain (rest looked up from reference TRBV14 and TRBJ2-5): EAGVTQFPSHSVIEKGQTVTLRCDPISGHDNLYWYRRVMGKEIKFLLHFVKESKQDESGMPNNRFLAERTGGTYSTLKVQPAELEDSGVYFCASSHRGQQETQYFGPGTRLLVL.